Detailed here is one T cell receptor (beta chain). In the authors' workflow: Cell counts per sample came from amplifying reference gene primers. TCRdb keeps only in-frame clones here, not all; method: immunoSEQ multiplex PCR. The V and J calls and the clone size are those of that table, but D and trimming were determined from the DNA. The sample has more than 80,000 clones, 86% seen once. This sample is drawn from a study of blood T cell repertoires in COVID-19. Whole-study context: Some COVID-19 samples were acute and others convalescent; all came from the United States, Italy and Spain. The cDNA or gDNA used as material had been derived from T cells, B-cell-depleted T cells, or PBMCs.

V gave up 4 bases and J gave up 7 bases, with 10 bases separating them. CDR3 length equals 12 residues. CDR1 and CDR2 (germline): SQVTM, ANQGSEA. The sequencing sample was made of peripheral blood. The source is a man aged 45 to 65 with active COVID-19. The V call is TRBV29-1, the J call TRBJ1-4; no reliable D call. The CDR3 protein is CSVAGEGEKLFF. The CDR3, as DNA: TGCAGCGTTGCGGGAGAGGGTGAAAAACTGTTTTTT.